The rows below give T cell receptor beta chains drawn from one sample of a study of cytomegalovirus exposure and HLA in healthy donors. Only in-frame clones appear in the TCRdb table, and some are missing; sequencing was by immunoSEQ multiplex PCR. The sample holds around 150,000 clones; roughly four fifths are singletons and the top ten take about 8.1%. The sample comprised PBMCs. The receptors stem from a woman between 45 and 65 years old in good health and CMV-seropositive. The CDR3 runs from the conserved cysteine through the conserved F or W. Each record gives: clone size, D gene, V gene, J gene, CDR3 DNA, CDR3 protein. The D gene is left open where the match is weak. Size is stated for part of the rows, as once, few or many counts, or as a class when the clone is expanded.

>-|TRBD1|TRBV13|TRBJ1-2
TGTGCCAGCAGCTTCGGACAGGGCCTCTATGGCTACACCTTC
CASSFGQGLYGYTF
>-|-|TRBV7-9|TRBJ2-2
TGTGCCAGCAGCTTAATGACATCCGGGGAGCTGTTTTTT
CASSLMTSGELFF
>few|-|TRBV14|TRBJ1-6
TGTGCCAGCAGCCAAGTCTGGAGAGGGTCACCCCTCCACTTT
CASSQVWRGSPLHF
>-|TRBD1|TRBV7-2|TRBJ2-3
TGTGCCAGCAGCTTCGACAGGGATTCCACAGATACGCAGTATTTT
CASSFDRDSTDTQYF
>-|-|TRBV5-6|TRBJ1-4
TGTGCCAGCAGCTTATACAGTGCAACTAATGAAAAACTGTTTTTT
CASSLYSATNEKLFF
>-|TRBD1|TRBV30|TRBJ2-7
TGTGCCTGGTCGGGACAGACCTACGAGCAGTACTTC
CAWSGQTYEQYF
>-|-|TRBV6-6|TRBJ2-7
TGTGCCAGCAGTAACCCCGGAGAGGACGAGCAGTACTTC
CASSNPGEDEQYF
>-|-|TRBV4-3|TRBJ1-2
TGCACCAGCAGCCAAGATCCCCCCCCGGGGTCCTATGGCTACACCTTC
CTSSQDPPPGSYGYTF
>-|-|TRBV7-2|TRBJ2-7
TGTGCCAGCAGCCCCCAGGAGGGCTCCTACGAGCAGTACTTC
CASSPQEGSYEQYF
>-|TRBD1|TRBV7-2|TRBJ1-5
TGTGCCAGCAGCCGGGACAGGGGCGGTCAGCCCCAGCATTTT
CASSRDRGGQPQHF
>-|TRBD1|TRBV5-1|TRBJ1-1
TGCGCCAGCAGGTCGGACAGGGTGAACACTGAAGCTTTCTTT
CASRSDRVNTEAFF
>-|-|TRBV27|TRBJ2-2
TGTGCCAGCAGTTTATGGGGCAACGGGGAGCTGTTTTTT
CASSLWGNGELFF
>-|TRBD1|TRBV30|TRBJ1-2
TGTGCCTGGAGTGTAGGGACAGGGGGCTGGTATGGCTACACCTTC
CAWSVGTGGWYGYTF
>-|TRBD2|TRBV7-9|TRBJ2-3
TGTGCCAGCAGCTTAGTTTGGGAGGCTAGCGGGGGATCAGATACGCAGTATTTT
CASSLVWEASGGSDTQYF
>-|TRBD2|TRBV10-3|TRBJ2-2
TGTGCCATTCGAGCGGGGGGCACGAACACCGGGGAGCTGTTTTTT
CAIRAGGTNTGELFF
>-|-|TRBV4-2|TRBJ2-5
TGTGCCAGCAGCCAAGGTTCAGGGTTTGAAGAGACCCAGTACTTC
CASSQGSGFEETQYF
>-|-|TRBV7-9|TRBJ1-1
TGTGCCAGCAGCTTGCGGAGAGAGGGAACTGAAGCTTTCTTT
CASSLRREGTEAFF
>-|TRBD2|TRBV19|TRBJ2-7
TGTGCCAGTAACAACGGACTAGCAAACTACGAGCAGTACTTC
CASNNGLANYEQYF
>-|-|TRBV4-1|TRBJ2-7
TGCGCCAGCAGCCAAAGTCAGCTCCCGCTCGGGGGGCCCTTCGACGAGCAGTACTTC
CASSQSQLPLGGPFDEQYF
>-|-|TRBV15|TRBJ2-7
TGTGCCACCAGCAGAGGCCGTACTTCGGCGGTATACGAGCAGTACTTC
CATSRGRTSAVYEQYF
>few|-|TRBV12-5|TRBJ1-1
TGTGCTAGTGGTTTGGTACGGGGGGAGGGCACTGAAGCTTTCTTT
CASGLVRGEGTEAFF
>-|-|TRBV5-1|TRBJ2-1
TGCGCCAGCAGCTTGGGGCTGGTAGCGGACTATAATGAGCAGTTCTTC
CASSLGLVADYNEQFF
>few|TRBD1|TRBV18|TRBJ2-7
TGTGCCAGCTCACCACCAGACAGGGGGCGTAGTGACGAGCAGTACTTC
CASSPPDRGRSDEQYF
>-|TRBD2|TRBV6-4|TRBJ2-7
TGTGCCAGCAGCCACGGACTAGCGGGAGAAGGGGAACAGGCCGAGCAGTACTTC
CASSHGLAGEGEQAEQYF
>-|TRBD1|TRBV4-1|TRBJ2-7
TGCGCCAGCAGCCAAGCCTCAGGGGGCAGCTACGAGCAGTACTTC
CASSQASGGSYEQYF
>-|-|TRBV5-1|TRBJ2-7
TGCGCCAGCAGCTTGTTAAGTGGCAGGGAACTATACGAGCAGTACTTC
CASSLLSGRELYEQYF
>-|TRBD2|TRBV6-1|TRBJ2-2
TGTGCCACCGAGCGGGAGCTAAGGACCGGGGAGCTGTTTTTT
CATERELRTGELFF
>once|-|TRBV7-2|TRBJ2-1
TGTGCCAGCAGCGTGGGCCAGGCGTATGAGCAGTTCTTC
CASSVGQAYEQFF
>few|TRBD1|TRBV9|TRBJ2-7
TGTGCCAGCAGCGTAGGGACAGGGATCACCTACGAGCAGTACTTC
CASSVGTGITYEQYF
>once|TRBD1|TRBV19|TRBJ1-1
TGTGCCAGTAGTCTAGGGACAGGGGAATTATGGACTGAAGCTTTCTTT
CASSLGTGELWTEAFF
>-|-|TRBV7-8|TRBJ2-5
TGTGCCAGCAGCTTAGTTACAGAAAAAGAGACCCAGTACTTC
CASSLVTEKETQYF
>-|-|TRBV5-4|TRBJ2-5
TGTGCCAGCAGCCATGTGAGAGGGGGGGAGGGGGAGACCCAGTACTTC
CASSHVRGGEGETQYF
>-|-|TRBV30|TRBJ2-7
TGTGCCTGGAGTGTACAGGTCTACGAGCAGTACTTC
CAWSVQVYEQYF
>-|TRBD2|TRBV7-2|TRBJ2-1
TGTGCCAGCAGCATAGTGGACGGGAGGGCCGCCTACAATGAGCAGTTCTTC
CASSIVDGRAAYNEQFF
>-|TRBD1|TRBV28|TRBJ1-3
TGTGCCAGCTTTTCAGGGGGTGACGGAAACACCATATATTTT
CASFSGGDGNTIYF
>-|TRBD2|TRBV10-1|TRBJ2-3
TGCGCCAGCAGTGTAGCGGGAGATAAAGATACGCAGTATTTT
CASSVAGDKDTQYF
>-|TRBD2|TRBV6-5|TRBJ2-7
TGTGCCAGTTCACTAGCGGGGCCCCCACCTTACGAGCAGTACTTC
CASSLAGPPPYEQYF
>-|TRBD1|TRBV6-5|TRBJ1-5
TGTGCCAGCGGACCAATCGGACAGGGAAATCAGCCCCAGCATTTT
CASGPIGQGNQPQHF
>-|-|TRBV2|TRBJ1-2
TGTGCCAGCCAGGGGTACGATGGCTACACCTTC
CASQGYDGYTF
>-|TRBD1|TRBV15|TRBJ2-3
TGTGCCACCAGCCGCTCACCCGGACAGGGAACAGATACGCAGTATTTT
CATSRSPGQGTDTQYF
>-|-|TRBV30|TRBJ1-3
TGTGCCTGGAAGGACAGTTCCTACTCTGGAAACACCATATATTTT
CAWKDSSYSGNTIYF
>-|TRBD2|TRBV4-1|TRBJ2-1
TGCGCCAGCAGCTACCGGGAAGGCGGGGGGGCCCTATGGTCCTACAATGAGCAGTTCTTC
CASSYREGGGALWSYNEQFF
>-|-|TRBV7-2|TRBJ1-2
TGTGCCAGCAGTCAAAACGGTCTCCTCTATGACTACACCTTC
CASSQNGLLYDYTF
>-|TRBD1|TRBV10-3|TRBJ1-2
TGTGCCATCAGCCGAGACAGGGGGCAGGATGGCTACACCTTC
CAISRDRGQDGYTF
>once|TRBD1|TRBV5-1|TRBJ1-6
TGCGCCAGCAGCCCGGGACAGGTTAATTCACCCCTCCACTTT
CASSPGQVNSPLHF
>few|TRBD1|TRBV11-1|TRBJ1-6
TGTGCCAGCAGTTCGGACAGGGGAGATTCACCCCTCCACTTT
CASSSDRGDSPLHF
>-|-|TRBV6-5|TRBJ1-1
TGTGCCAGCAGTTACGTCGGTTTTACTGAAGCTTTCTTT
CASSYVGFTEAFF
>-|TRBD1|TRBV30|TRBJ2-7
TGTGCCTGGAGTGGGACTCAGGGGGCAAATCGGTACTTC
CAWSGTQGANRYF
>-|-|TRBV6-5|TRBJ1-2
TGTGCCAGCAGTTTCTTCCCGGACACTACTAACTATGGCTACACCTTC
CASSFFPDTTNYGYTF
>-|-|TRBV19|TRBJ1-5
TGTGCCAGTGCCGACAGAGCCAATCAGCCCCAGCATTTT
CASADRANQPQHF
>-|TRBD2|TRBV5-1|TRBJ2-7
TGCGCCAGCAGCTTGGTCCTAGCGGGGGCCCACGAGCAGTACTTC
CASSLVLAGAHEQYF
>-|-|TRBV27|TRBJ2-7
TGTGCCAGCGGTTTCGTTCGGAGGGAGCAGTACTTC
CASGFVRREQYF
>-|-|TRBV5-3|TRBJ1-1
TGTGCCAGAAGCACCCGCCAGGGTTCCGAAGCTTTCTTT
CARSTRQGSEAFF
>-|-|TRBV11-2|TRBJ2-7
TGTGCCAGCAGCTTAGCCCCCCGGAGCGAGCAGTACTTC
CASSLAPRSEQYF
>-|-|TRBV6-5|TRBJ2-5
TGTGCCAGCAGTTACGGTGCTAGCCCTAACCAAGAGACCCAGTACTTC
CASSYGASPNQETQYF